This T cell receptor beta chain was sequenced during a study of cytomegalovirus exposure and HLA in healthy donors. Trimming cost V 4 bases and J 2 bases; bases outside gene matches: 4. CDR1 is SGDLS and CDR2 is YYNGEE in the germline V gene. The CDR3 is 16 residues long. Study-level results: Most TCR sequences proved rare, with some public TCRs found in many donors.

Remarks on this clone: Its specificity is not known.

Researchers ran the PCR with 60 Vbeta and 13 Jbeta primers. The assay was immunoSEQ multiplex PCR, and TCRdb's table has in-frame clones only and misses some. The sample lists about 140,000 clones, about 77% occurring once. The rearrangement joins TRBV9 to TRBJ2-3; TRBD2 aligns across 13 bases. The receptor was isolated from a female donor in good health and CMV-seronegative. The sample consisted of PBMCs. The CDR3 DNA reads TGTGCCAGCAGCCCGGGGACTAGCGGGACCACAGATACGCAGTATTTT. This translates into CASSPGTSGTTDTQYF.